These 9 T cell receptor beta chains were sequenced from one sample in a study of Ad26.COV2.S vaccination and SARS-CoV-2 variants. Regarding treatment: around 19 received Ad26.COV2.S at low or high dose, single or two shots; roughly five received placebo; per-sample allocation not given. Specimen acquisition occurred on day 63 following the initial vaccine or placebo injection. Only in-frame clones appear in the TCRdb table, and some are missing; sequencing was by immunoSEQ multiplex PCR. The sample holds hundreds of thousands of clones, around 90% seen once. The sequencing used peripheral blood, collected in a trial of Ad26.COV2.S vaccine versus placebo. All receptors derive from a person between 18 and 59 years old who received the Ad26.COV2.S COVID-19 vaccine or a placebo.

The chain carries TRBV7-9 and TRBJ2-7; 10 bases line up with TRBD1. J lost 2 bases, V lost 1 base, and 5 bases had no gene match. CDR1 SEHNR and CDR2 FQNEAQ come from the germline V gene (reference sequence). The CDR3 covers 16 residues. In DNA, the CDR3 is TGTGCCAGCAGCTTAGTGGGGACAGGGGCCACCTACGAGCAGTACTTC. Translation gives CASSLVGTGATYEQYF.

V usage is TRBV14 and J usage is TRBJ2-2; D is undetermined. V lost 4 bases to trimming and J lost 6 bases, with 9 bases between them. The CDR3 is made up of 13 amino acids. Looked up from germline, CDR1 is SGHDN and CDR2 is FVKESK. The CDR3 sequence: CASSRTRPGELFF. The DNA for the CDR3 is TGTGCCAGCAGCCGTACACGGCCCGGGGAGCTGTTTTTT.

The chain has TRBV25-1 and TRBJ1-5, with D possibly being TRBD1 (6 bases). CDR1 is MGHDK, CDR2 SYGVNS, per germline. Trimming pared 6 bases from V and 3 bases from J, leaving 15 bases between. This CDR3 has 15 amino acids. This CDR3 reads CASRQTGGDNQPQHF. CDR3 DNA: TGTGCCAGCAGGCAGACAGGCGGCGACAATCAGCCCCAGCATTTT.

This clone was recorded only once. The chain uses TRBV5-4 and TRBJ1-1; D unresolved. The germline V gene has CDR1 SGHNT and CDR2 YYREEE (reference sequence). This CDR3 contains 13 residues. Deletions cut 4 bases from V and 8 bases from J, with 15 bases between. DNA for the CDR3: TGTGCCAGCAGCCGTGCCGGGGTGGAAGAAGCTTTCTTT. Its protein product is CASSRAGVEEAFF.

This clone was seen a single time. The chain is built from TRBV7-9 and TRBJ1-4; D uncertain. Germline lookup yields CDR1 SEHNR and CDR2 FQNEAQ (reference sequence). V lost 2 bases, J lost 3 bases, and 4 bases lay in between. This CDR3 has 13 residues. For the CDR3, the DNA is TGTGCCAGCAGCTTATCTCCTAATGAAAAACTGTTTTTT. Protein: CASSLSPNEKLFF. Filled out from reference TRBV7-9 and TRBJ1-4, the complete variable domain reads DTGVSQNPRHKITKRGQNVTFRCDPISEHNRLYWYRQTLGQGPEFLTYFQNEAQLEKSRLLSDRFSAERPKGSFSTLEIQRTEQGDSAMYLCASSLSPNEKLFFGSGTQLSVL.

The CDR3, as DNA: TGTGCCAGCAGCTTAGAGTTGGCAGGGAACTATGGCTACACCTTC. Protein: CASSLELAGNYGYTF. The chain joins TRBV7-2 to TRBJ1-2, with D perhaps TRBD1 (5 bases). The CDR3 is 15 amino acids. The germline V gene has CDR1 SGHTA and CDR2 FQGNSA. Between the trimmed V and J ends, which lost 1 base and 2 bases, there was a span of 11 bases.

The chain recombines TRBV6-5 with TRBJ2-3; 8 positions match TRBD2. The CDR3 covers 15 residues. The germline V gene encodes CDR1 MNHEY and CDR2 SVGAGI. Trimming at V came to 2 bases and at J to 6 bases, leaving 7 bases not matched to a gene. Here the CDR3 reads CASSYPGGGPDTQYF. As DNA, the CDR3 is TGTGCCAGCAGTTACCCAGGCGGGGGGCCCGATACGCAGTATTTT.

The J gene is TRBJ2-3, the V gene TRBV29-1; 7 positions agree with TRBD2. The germline gives CDR1 SQVTM, CDR2 ANQGSEA. V was pared by 8 bases and J by 1 base, with 12 bases of the junction left unmatched. The CDR3 is 15 amino acids. This chain's CDR3 is CSTRGGTWGTDTQYF. CDR3 sequence (DNA): TGCAGCACGAGGGGAGGGACTTGGGGCACAGATACGCAGTATTTT.

This chain links TRBV4-3 with TRBJ1-2; 9 positions match TRBD1. Germline V lookup: CDR1 LGHNA, CDR2 YSLEER. The CDR3 covers 13 residues. The trim removed 4 bases at V and 8 bases at J, leaving 5 bases unmatched. The CDR3 DNA follows: TGCGCCAGCAGCCGGAACAGGGGGCAAGGCTACACCTTC. This encodes CASSRNRGQGYTF.